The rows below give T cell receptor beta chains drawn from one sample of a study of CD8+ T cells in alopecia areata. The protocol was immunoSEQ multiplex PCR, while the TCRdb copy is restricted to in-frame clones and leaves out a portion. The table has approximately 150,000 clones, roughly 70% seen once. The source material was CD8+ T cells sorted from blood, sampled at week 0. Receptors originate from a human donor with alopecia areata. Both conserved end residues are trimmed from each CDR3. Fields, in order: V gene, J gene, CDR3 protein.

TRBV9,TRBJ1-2,ASSVARNPSPYGYT
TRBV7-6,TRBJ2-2,ASSADGPNTGELF
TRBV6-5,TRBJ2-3,ASSTGPSTDTQY
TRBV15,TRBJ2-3,AIPGTGGLGTQY
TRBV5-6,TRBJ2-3,ASSFGTDTQY
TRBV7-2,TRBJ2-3,ASSLLTDTQY
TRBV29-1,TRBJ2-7,SVEQGELYEQY
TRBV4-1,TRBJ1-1,ASSHSNRGANTEAF
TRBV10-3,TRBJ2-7,ASSYGLGAEQY
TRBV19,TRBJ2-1,ASMGLVGEQF
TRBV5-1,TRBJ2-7,ASSLAGASYEQY
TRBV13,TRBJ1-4,ASSPRERGREKLF
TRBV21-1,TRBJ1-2,ASSKDGARGYGYT
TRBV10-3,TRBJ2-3,AIRGLAGEDTQY
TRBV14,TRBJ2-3,ASSLADTQY
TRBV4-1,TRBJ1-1,ATSGSTEAF
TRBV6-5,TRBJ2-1,ASSRLAGGPREQF
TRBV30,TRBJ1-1,AWSANRGSTEAF
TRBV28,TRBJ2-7,ASSLRRGHEQY
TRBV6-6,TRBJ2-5,ASTSRDTGWETQY
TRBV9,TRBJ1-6,ASSERDSSYNSPLH
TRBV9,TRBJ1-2,ASSGGGYT
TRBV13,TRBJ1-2,ASSQGGLDGYT
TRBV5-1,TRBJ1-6,ASSLTGGNNSPLH
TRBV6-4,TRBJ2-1,ASSEPGQGFSEQF
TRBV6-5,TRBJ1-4,ASSPSTATNEKLF
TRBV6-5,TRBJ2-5,ASSLGSPRETQY
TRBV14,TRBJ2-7,ASSQNRGRDEQY
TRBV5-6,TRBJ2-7,ASHDGFLYEQY
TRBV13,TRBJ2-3,ASSWVEYGGTDTQY
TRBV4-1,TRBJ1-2,ASSQGNLFRDGYT
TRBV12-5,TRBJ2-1,ASGPVKGDEQF
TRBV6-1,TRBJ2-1,ASSEARLAGGSYNEQF
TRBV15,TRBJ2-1,ATSRVSAGGLSYNEQF
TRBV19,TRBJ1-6,ASNWDRGSPLH
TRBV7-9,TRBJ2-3,ASSHSGGNTDTQY
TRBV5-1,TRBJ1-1,ASSLKFGRHHDTEAF
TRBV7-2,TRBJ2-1,ASDRTGLDNEQF
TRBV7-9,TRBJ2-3,ASSGSRFTDTQY
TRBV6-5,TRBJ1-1,ASGAGVGTEAF
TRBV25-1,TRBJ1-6,ASSESQSSYNSPLH
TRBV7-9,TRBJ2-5,ASSLGQALETQY
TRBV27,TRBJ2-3,ASGNWDTQY
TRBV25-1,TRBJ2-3,ASSEETLAPDTQY
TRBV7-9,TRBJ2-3,ASSLFSDARFTQY
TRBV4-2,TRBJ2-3,ASSPTSGSSTDTQY
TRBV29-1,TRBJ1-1,STGGNTEAF
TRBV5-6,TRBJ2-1,ASSWPLPNEQF
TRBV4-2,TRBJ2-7,ASSQEGEWGGYEQY
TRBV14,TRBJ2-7,ASSPTGAFTYEQY